This T cell receptor beta chain was captured in a study of control samples from healthy donors and cancer patients. The repertoire was sequenced with immunoSEQ multiplex PCR; TCRdb's copy has only in-frame clones and lacks some. The sample has roughly 120,000 clones; roughly 90% are singletons. This CDR3 has 12 amino acids. CDR1 and CDR2 from the germline V gene are SGHVS and FNYEAQ. Trimming took off 5 bases at V and 7 bases at J, with 9 bases between the two ends. The sequenced sample was blood. This sequence was found in a woman aged 45-65 years in good health. The V call is TRBV7-6, the J call TRBJ2-1; no firm D call. CDR3 protein: CASSPNENEQFF. In DNA form, the CDR3 reads TGTGCCAGCAGCCCAAACGAGAATGAGCAGTTCTTC.